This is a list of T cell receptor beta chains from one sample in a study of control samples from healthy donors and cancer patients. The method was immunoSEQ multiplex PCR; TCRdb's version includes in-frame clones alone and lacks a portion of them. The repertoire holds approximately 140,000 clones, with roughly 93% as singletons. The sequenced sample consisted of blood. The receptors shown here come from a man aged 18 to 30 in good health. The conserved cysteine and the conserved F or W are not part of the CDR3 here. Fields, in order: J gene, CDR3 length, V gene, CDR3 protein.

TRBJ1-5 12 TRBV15 ATSRGPEGQPQH
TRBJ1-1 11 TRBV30 AWSRDRGTEAF
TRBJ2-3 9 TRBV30 AWSYTDTQY
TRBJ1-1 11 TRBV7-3 ASSFQRNTEAF
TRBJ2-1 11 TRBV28 ASTAVGYNEQF
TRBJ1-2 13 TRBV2 ASSAGGQGIYGYT
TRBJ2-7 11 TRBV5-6 ASARGPQYEQY
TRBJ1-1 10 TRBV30 AWGRVETEAF
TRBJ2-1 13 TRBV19 ASSIGSLSYNEQF
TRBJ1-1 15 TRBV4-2 ASSQDKAGHLGTEAF
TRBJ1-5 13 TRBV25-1 ASSGYGGADQPQH
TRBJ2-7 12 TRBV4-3 ASSPAGSSYEQY
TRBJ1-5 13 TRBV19 ASSIVASVNQPQH
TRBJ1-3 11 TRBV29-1 SVAQSSGNTIY
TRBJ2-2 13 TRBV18 ASSQGQDNTGELF
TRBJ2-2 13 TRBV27 ASSLRTGLTGELF
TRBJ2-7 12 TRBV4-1 ASSYRDRGYEQY
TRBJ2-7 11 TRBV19 ASSISQGYEQY
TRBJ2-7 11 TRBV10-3 AHSPRGLDEQY
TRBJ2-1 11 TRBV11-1 ASSYGRNNEQF
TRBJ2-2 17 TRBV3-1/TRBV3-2 ASSQDRGQGAVGTGELF
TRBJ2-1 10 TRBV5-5 ASSLLRNEQF
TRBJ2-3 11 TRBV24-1 ATRGPEPDTQY
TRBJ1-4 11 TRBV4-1 ASRLTGDEKLF
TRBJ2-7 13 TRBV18 ASSPPRELAIEQY
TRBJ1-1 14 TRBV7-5 ARSLGGAPKGTEAF
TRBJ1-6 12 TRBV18 ASSWTGENSPLH
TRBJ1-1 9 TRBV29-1 SVRRDTEAF
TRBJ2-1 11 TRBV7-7 ASSRGGGDEQF
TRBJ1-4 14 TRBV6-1 ASSEYLRGWGEKLF
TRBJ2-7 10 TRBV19 ASSIVEGLQY
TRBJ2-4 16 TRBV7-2 ASSSIPGGVLTKNIQY
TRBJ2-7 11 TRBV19 ASSRNDPYEQY
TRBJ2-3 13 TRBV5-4 ASSLRQGGNWAQY
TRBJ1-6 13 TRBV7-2 ASSPWSGGDSPLH
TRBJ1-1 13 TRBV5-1 ASSLATGGLTEAF
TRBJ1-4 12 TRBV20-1 SASKMATNEKLF
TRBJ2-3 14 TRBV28 ASRRLFWPPSDTQY
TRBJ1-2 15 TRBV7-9 ASSPRDRPGISEGYT
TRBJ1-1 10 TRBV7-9 ASQKSGAEAF
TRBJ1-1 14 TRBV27 ASSLSASEIGREAF
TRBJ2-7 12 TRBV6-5 ASSLTGPRYEQY
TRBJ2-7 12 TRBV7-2 ASSLAGEVNEQY
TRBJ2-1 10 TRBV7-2 ASARVGNEQF
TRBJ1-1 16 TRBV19 ASSPRQGQLSKDTEAF
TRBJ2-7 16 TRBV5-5 ASSSFLQGPNPPYEQY